Below, 11 T cell receptor beta chains from the same sample are listed, as sequenced in a study of blood T cell repertoires in COVID-19. Some clones are missing from TCRdb's copy, which holds only in-frame ones; the method was immunoSEQ multiplex PCR. The sample includes about 190,000 clones, around 84% of them seen just once. The sample was peripheral blood. The receptor source for this set is a human donor in a cohort sampled during active COVID-19.

The chain combines TRBV2 with TRBJ1-1, with 7 bases that match TRBD1. The J segment lost 7 bases and the V segment lost 6 bases, leaving 5 bases of the junction unmatched. Germline loops: CDR1 SNHLY, CDR2 FYNNEI. This CDR3 spans 12 amino acids. The CDR3, as DNA: TGTGCCAGCAGAACAGGGGTGGTTGAAGCTTTCTTT. Protein: CASRTGVVEAFF.

This clone was seen once. The chain uses TRBV9 and TRBJ1-1; possibly TRBD1 for D (6 bases). CDR1 and CDR2 from the germline V gene are SGDLS and YYNGEE. This CDR3 has 13 amino acids. Trimming took off 3 bases at V and 4 bases at J, with 10 bases between the two ends. The CDR3 loop is CASSAGHFTEAFF. In DNA form, the CDR3 reads TGTGCCAGCAGCGCGGGACATTTCACTGAAGCTTTCTTT.

This sequence joins TRBV6-5 and TRBJ1-5; D is unresolved. Trimming took 5 bases from V and 3 from J, leaving 5 bases between them. The CDR3 is made up of 12 amino acids. Germline loops: CDR1 MNHEY, CDR2 SVGAGI. CDR3 protein: CASSTVNQPQHF. The DNA for the CDR3 is TGTGCCAGCAGTACTGTCAATCAGCCCCAGCATTTT.

The genes are TRBV29-1 and TRBJ1-1, with TRBD1 matching over 10 bases. The CDR3 sequence is 14 residues long. The trim removed 6 bases at V and 4 bases at J, leaving 8 bases unmatched. Germline V gene sequence: CDR1 SQVTM, CDR2 ANQGSEA. This CDR3 is CSVGTGVGSTEAFF. In DNA, the CDR3 is TGCAGCGTCGGGACAGGGGTCGGTAGCACTGAAGCTTTCTTT.

The genes are TRBV10-3 and TRBJ2-3; D gene uncertain. CDR3 length: 15 amino acids. Trimming removed 10 bases at V and 0 bases at J, with 17 bases between. Germline V CDR1 and CDR2: ENHRY, SYGVKD. In DNA, the CDR3 is TGTGCCACCGCCTCCTCGGGTTTAAGCACAGATACGCAGTATTTT. Translated: CATASSGLSTDTQYF.

This clone came up once. V and J are TRBV11-2 and TRBJ1-1, with D perhaps TRBD1 (6 bases). Trimming took off 5 bases at V and 0 bases at J, with 16 bases between the two ends. Looked up from germline, CDR1 is SGHAT and CDR2 is FQNNGV. The CDR3 totals 16 residues. CDR3 residues: CASSDPGHLMNTEAFF. The CDR3 DNA follows: TGTGCCAGCAGCGACCCGGGACACCTCATGAACACTGAAGCTTTCTTT.

This chain connects TRBV18 to TRBJ2-7; 10 positions agree with TRBD2. Germline values: CDR1 KGHSH, CDR2 LQKENI. This CDR3 is 16 amino acids long. With V trimmed by 5 bases and J by 3 bases, 10 bases remained unmatched. The CDR3, as DNA: TGTGCCAGCTCAAAAGATCTAGCGGGAGCCCGCTACGAGCAGTACTTC. Amino acid sequence: CASSKDLAGARYEQYF.

V usage is TRBV5-1 and J usage is TRBJ2-7; a possible D gene is TRBD1 (7 bases). Germline CDR1 and CDR2: SGHRS and YFSETQ. Trimming stripped 5 bases from V and 0 bases from J, with 15 bases between. The CDR3 runs 15 residues. Here the CDR3 reads CASRPGTAGSYEQYF. The CDR3 DNA reads TGCGCCAGCAGGCCCGGGACAGCGGGCTCCTACGAGCAGTACTTC.

The chain has TRBV14 and TRBJ2-3; D may be TRBD2 (6 bases). This CDR3 comprises 18 residues. The ends were cut back, 1 base at V and 8 bases at J, with 25 bases in the middle. The germline V gene encodes CDR1 SGHDN and CDR2 FVKESK. The chain's CDR3 is CASSQGWDSDSRLGTQYF. In DNA form, the CDR3 reads TGTGCCAGCAGCCAAGGTTGGGACTCCGATTCCCGATTAGGTACGCAGTATTTT.

This chain uses TRBV24-1 with TRBJ1-1, with D unresolved. Trimming stripped 2 bases from V and 7 bases from J, with 13 bases between. The CDR3 loop spans 14 amino acids. CDR1 and CDR2 from the germline V gene are KGHDR and SFDVKD. The CDR3 region is CATSDSHGVGEAFF. CDR3 bases: TGTGCCACCAGTGATTCACACGGAGTGGGTGAAGCTTTCTTT.

This CDR3 reads CASSQASYYNEQFF. CDR3 DNA: TGTGCCAGCAGCCAAGCCTCCTACTACAATGAGCAGTTCTTC. This sequence joins TRBV3-1 (or the pseudogene TRBV3-2) and TRBJ2-1; D call uncertain. Germline loops: CDR1 LGHDT, CDR2 YNNKEL (reference sequence). There are 14 residues in the CDR3. V lost 1 base, J lost 3 bases, and 7 bases lay in between.